The present TCR beta chain was sequenced within a study of control samples from healthy donors and cancer patients (dated by TCRdb to 2019 to 2021). Library generation was performed with the immunoSEQ multiplex PCR assay. Not all clones reach the TCRdb copy of this immuneACCESS table, which keeps in-frame sequences only. Checked studies attribute under half of the gap to unresolved V genes and leave the rest unexplained. In all, the sample holds over 150,000 clones, and around 94% of those were seen once. 13% to 15% of the sample is in the top ten clones. The junction shows trimming of 6 bases on V and 0 bases on J, plus 11 bases between the germline ends. Counted from cysteine to phenylalanine, this CDR3 has 14 amino acids. Only the CDR3 DNA stays, 42 bases, in frame from base 1. Reading the germline V gene gives CDR1 SNHLY and CDR2 FYNNEI. About this clone itself: It lacks a known antigen. There are no base qualities to consult, and no much larger clone falls within one base.

Material: PBMCs. This clonotype originated in a man aged 55 to 70 with colorectal cancer. The chain is encoded by TRBV2 joined to TRBJ2-5; the D segment is perhaps TRBD1 or TRBD2, each sharing 5 matched bases. The CDR3 loop reads CASSLGRYQETQYF. The DNA is TGTGCCAGCAGCCTGGGACGGTACCAAGAGACCCAGTACTTC.